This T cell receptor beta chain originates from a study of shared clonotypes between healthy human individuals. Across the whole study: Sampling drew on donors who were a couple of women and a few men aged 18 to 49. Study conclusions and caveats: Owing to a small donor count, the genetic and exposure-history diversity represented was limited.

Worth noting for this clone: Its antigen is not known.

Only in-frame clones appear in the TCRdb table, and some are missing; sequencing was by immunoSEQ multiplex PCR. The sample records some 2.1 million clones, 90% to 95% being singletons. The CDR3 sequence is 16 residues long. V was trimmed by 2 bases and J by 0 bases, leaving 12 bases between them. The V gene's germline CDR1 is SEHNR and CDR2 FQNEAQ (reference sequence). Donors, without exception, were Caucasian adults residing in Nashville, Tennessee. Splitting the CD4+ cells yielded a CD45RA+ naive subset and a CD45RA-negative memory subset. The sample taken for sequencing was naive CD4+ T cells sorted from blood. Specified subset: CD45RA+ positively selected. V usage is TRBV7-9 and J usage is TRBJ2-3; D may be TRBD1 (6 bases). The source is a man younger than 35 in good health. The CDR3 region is CASSLTPTGSTDTQYF. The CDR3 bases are TGTGCCAGCAGCTTAACACCCACAGGGAGCACAGATACGCAGTATTTT.